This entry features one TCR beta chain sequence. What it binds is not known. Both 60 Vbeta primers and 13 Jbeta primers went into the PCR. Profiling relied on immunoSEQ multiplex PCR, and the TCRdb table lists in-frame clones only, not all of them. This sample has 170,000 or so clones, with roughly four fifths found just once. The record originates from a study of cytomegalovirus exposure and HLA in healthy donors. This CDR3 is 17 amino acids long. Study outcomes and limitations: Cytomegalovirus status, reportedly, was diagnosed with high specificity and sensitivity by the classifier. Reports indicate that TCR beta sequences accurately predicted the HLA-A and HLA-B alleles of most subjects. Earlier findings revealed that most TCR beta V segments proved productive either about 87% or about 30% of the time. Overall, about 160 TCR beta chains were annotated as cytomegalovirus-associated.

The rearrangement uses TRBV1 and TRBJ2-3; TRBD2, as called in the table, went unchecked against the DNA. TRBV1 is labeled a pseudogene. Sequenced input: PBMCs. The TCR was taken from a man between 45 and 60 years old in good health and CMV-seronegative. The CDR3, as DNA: TGCACCAGCAGCCGAGTGAGCGGGAGGCAAAGCACAGATACGCAGTATTTT. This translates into CTSSRVSGRQSTDTQYF.